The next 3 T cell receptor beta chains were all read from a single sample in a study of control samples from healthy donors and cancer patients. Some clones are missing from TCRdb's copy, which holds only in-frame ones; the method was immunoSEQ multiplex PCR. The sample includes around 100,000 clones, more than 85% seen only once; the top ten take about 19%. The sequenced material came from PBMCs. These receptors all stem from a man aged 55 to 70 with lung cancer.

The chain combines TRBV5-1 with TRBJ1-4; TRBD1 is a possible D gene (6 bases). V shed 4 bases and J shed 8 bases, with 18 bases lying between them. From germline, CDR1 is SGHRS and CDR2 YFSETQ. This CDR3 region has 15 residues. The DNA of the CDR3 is TGCGCCAGCAGCAGGGCCCGGGGGGCTGAGGAAAAACTGTTTTTT. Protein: CASSRARGAEEKLFF.

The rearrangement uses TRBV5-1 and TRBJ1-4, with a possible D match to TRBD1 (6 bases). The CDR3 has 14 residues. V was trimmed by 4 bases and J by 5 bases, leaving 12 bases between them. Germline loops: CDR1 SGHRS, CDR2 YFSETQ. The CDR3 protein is CASSVGGANEKLFF. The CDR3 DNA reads TGCGCCAGCAGCGTGGGGGGGGCGAATGAAAAACTGTTTTTT.

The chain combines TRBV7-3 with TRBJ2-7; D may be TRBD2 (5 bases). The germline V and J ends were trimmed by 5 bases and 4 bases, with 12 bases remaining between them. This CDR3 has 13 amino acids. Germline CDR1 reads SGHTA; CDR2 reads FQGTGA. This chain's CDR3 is CASSAGDAYEQYF. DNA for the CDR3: TGTGCCAGCAGCGCCGGGGATGCGTACGAGCAGTACTTC.